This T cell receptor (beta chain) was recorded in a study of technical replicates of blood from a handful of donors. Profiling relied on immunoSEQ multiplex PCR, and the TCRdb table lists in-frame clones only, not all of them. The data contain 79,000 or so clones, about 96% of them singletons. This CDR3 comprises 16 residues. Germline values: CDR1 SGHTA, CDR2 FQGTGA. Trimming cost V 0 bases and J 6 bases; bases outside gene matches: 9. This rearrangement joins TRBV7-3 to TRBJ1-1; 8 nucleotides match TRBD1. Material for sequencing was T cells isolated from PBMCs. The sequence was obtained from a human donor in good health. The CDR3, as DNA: TGTGCCAGCAGCTTAACCGCCGACAGGGGTGGGGCTGAAGCTTTCTTT. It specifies CASSLTADRGGAEAFF.